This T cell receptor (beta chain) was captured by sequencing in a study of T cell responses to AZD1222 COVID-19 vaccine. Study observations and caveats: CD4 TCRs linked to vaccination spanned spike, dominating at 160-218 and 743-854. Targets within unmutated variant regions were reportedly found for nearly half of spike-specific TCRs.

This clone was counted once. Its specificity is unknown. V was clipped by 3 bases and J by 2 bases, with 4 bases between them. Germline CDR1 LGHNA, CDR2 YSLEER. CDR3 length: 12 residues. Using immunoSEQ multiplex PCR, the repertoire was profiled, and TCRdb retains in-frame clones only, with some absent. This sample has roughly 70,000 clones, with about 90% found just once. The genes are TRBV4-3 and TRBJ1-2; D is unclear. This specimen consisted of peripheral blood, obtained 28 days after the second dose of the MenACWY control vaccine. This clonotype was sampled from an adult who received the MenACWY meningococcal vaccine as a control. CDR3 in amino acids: CASSHSNYGYTF. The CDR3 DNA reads TGCGCCAGCAGCCACAGCAACTATGGCTACACCTTC.